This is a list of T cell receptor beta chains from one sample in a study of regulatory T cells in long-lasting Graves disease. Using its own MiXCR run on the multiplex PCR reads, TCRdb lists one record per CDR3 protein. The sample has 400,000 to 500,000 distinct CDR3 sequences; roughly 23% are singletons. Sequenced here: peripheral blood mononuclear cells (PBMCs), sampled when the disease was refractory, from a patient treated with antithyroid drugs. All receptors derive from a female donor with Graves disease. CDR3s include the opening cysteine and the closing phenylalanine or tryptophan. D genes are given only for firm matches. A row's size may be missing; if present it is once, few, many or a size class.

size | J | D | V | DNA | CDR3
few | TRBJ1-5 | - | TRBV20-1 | TGCAGTGCTAGAGCAACCAGGGCGAATTGGGAGCCCCAGCATTTT | CSARATRANWEPQHF
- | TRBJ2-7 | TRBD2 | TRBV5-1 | TGCGCCAGCAGTGTAGCGGGAGGCTCTCCGAACGAGCAGTACTTC | CASSVAGGSPNEQYF
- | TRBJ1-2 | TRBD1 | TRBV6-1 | TGTGCCAGCATTAGGACAGGTCCTTCCTATGGCTACACCTTC | CASIRTGPSYGYTF
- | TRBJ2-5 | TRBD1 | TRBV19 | TGTGCCAGTAGTCGAGGGACAGGCACGGACGCCCAGTACTTC | CASSRGTGTDAQYF
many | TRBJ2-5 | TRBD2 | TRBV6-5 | TGTGCCAGCAGTTACGTACTAGCGGGAGGCCAAGAGACCCAGTACTTC | CASSYVLAGGQETQYF
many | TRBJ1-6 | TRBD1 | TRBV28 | TGTGCCAGCAGCCATCGACAGGGGACCTATAATTCACCCCTCCACTTT | CASSHRQGTYNSPLHF
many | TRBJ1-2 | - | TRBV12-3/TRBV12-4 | TGTGCCAGCAGTTTACAGGGAATTGGGGAAGGCTACACCTTC | CASSLQGIGEGYTF
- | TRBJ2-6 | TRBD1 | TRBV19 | TGTGCCAGTAGGACAGGGGTGCGAGGGGCCAACGTCCTGACTTTC | CASRTGVRGANVLTF
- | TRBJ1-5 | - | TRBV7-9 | TGTGCCAGCAGCTGGCAGGGTAGGGGCAATCAGCCCCGGCATTTT | CASSWQGRGNQPRHF
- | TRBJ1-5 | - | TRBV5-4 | TGTGCCAGCAGCCTGCGGGGCCTGACCAATCAGCCCCAGCATTTT | CASSLRGLTNQPQHF
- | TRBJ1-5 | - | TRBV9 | TGTGCCAGCAGCGTCACGGCGGCCGTCAATCAGCCCCAGCATTTT | CASSVTAAVNQPQHF
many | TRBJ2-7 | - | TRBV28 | TGTGCCAGCAGCCGACAGGCTCCCTGGGAGCAGTACTTC | CASSRQAPWEQYF
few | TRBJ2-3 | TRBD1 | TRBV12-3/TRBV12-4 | TGTGCCAGCAGTTTTCAGGGGGCGCGTGCAGATACGCAGTATTTT | CASSFQGARADTQYF
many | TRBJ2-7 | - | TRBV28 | TGTGCCAGCAGTATCCCTAGGGGAGATCCCCACGAGCAGTACTTC | CASSIPRGDPHEQYF
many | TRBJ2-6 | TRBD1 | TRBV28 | TGTGCCAGCAGCACCCCTCAGGGGGCTACTGGGACCAACGTCCTGACTTTC | CASSTPQGATGTNVLTF
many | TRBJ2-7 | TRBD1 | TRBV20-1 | TGCAGTGCAACGGACAGGGGGGTATGGGACGAGCAGTACTTC | CSATDRGVWDEQYF
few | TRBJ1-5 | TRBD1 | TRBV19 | TGTGCCGGTGGACAGGGGAATAGCAATCAGCCCCAGCATTTT | CAGGQGNSNQPQHF
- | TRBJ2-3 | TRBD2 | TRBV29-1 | TGCAGCGTTGAAGGAATAGCGGGAGCGAGAGATACGCAGTATTTT | CSVEGIAGARDTQYF
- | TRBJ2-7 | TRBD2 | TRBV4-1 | TGCGCCAGCAGCCAAGAAGCGGGAGGGAAAGGCGAGCAGTACTTC | CASSQEAGGKGEQYF
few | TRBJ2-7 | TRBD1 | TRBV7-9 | TGTGCCAGCAGCTTAGCCCGGGACAGCTTATACGAGCAGTACTTC | CASSLARDSLYEQYF
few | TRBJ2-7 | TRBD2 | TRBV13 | TGTGCCAGCAGCTCGACTAGCGGGGATCGGTACGAGCAGTACTTC | CASSSTSGDRYEQYF
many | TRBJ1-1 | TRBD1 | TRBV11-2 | TGTGCCAGCAGCTTACAGCTTGCCGGGACAGGGAAGGAAGCTTTCTTT | CASSLQLAGTGKEAFF
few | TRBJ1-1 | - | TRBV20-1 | TGCAGTGCTACCCTCCTGATGGGGGGGGATAAAGCTTTCTTT | CSATLLMGGDKAFF
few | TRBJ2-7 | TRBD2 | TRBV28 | TGTGCCAGCAGCTTGCCCTCTAGCGGAGGGATTCCTTACGAGCAGTACTTC | CASSLPSSGGIPYEQYF
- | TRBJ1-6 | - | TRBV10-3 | TGTGCCATCAGTGAGGGGATTGAAAGCTCCTATAATTCACCCCTCCACTTT | CAISEGIESSYNSPLHF
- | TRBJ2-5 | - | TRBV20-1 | TGCAGTGCGCGCGGCGGGGCTAAGGAGACCCAGTACTTC | CSARGGAKETQYF
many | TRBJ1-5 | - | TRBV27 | TGTGCCAGCAGTTTGGAGGGAGGACAGCCCCAGCATTTT | CASSLEGGQPQHF
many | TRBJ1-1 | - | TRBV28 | TGTGCCAGCTTCTACACTGAAGCTTTCTTT | CASFYTEAFF
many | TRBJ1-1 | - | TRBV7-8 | TGTGCCAGCAGCACCAGCCCCGGGGTCACTGAAGCTTTCTTT | CASSTSPGVTEAFF
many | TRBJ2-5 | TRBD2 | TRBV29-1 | TGCAGCGTCGGGGAGACGACTAGCGGGAGAGAGTACCAAGAGACCCAGTACTTC | CSVGETTSGREYQETQYF
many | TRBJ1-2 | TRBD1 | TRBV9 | TGTGCCAGCGGGACAGGGAATGGCTACACCTTC | CASGTGNGYTF
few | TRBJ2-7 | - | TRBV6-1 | TGTGCCAGCAGTGATCTTTGGGGCCCGAACTACGAGCAGTACTTC | CASSDLWGPNYEQYF
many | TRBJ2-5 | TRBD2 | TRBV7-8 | TGTGCCAGCAGCTTTAGGGGGGGTAGCGGGAGGTTTGAGACCCAGTACTTC | CASSFRGGSGRFETQYF
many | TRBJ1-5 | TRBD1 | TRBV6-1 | TGTGCCAGCGGACAGGCACGCAATCAGCCCCAGCATTTT | CASGQARNQPQHF
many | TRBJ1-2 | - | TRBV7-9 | TGTGCCAGCAGCTTAGATTCAGGCAACTATGGCTACACCTTC | CASSLDSGNYGYTF
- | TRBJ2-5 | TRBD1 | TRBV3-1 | TGTGCCAGCAGCCCCTCGGGACAGCAGACCCAAGAGACCCAGTACTTC | CASSPSGQQTQETQYF
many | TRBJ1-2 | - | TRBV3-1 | TGTGCCAGCAGCCAAAGGGGCAGGGATGGCTACACCTTC | CASSQRGRDGYTF
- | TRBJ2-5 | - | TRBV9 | TGTGCCAGCAGCGTAGGTGACGAGGGCACCCAGTACTTC | CASSVGDEGTQYF
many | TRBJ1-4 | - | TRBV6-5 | TGTGCCAGCAGTTACGACCAATGGAATGAAAAACTGTTTTTT | CASSYDQWNEKLFF
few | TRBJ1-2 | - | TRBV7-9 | TGTGCCAGCGGCTTAGAGACGGCTAACTATGGCTACACCTTC | CASGLETANYGYTF
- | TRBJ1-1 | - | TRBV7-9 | TGTGCCAGCACCCCCGGGGTCGACGCTTTCTTT | CASTPGVDAFF
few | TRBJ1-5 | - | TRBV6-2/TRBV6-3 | TGTGCCAGCAACAGGGTTGGACAGTCGTATAGCAATCAGCCCCAGCATTTT | CASNRVGQSYSNQPQHF
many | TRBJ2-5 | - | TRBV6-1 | TGTGCCAGCAGTGATACAGATATCCAAGAGACCCAGTACTTC | CASSDTDIQETQYF
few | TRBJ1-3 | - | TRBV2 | TGTGCCAGTGGGGCGGAGGGACTCTCTGGAAACACCATATATTTT | CASGAEGLSGNTIYF
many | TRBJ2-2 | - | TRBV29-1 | TGCAGCGCCGTCGAGGCGAACACCGGGGAGCTGTTTTTT | CSAVEANTGELFF
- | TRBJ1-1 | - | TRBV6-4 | TGTGCCAGCAGTCAAGCTATGCGGGTCGGCACTGAAGCTTTCTTT | CASSQAMRVGTEAFF